Listed below are T cell receptor beta chains from one sample, sequenced in a study of Ad26.COV2.S vaccination and SARS-CoV-2 variants. The method was immunoSEQ multiplex PCR; TCRdb's version includes in-frame clones alone and lacks a portion of them. The sample comprises a few hundred thousand clones, around nine tenths of which are singletons, and 3.5% to 4% rests with the top ten. Sample: peripheral blood, taken in a trial of Ad26.COV2.S vaccine versus placebo. The receptors stem from a person between 18 and 65 years old who received the Ad26.COV2.S COVID-19 vaccine or a placebo. The CDR3 runs from the conserved cysteine through the conserved F or W. D genes are given only for firm matches. Expanded clones get a size class; other rows say once, few or many, or leave the size out.

d_call clone_size j_call v_call cdr3_nt cdr3_aa
TRBD1 - TRBJ2-3 TRBV18 TGTGCCAGCTCACCAGACAGGGGACGGAGTGCAGATACGCAGTATTTT CASSPDRGRSADTQYF
- - TRBJ2-7 TRBV5-1 TGCGCCAGCAGCTTGGAGGGTTTACTCTCCTACGAGCAGTACTTC CASSLEGLLSYEQYF
- - TRBJ2-6 TRBV5-1 TGCGCCAGCACCAAATGGAGCTCTGGGGCCAACGTCCTGACTTTC CASTKWSSGANVLTF
- - TRBJ1-5 TRBV6-5 TGTGCCAGTTGGGGACCTCGTAGCAATCAGCCCCAGCATTTT CASWGPRSNQPQHF
- - TRBJ2-1 TRBV12-5 TGTGCTAGTGGTTTGTCCCCCACAAACCCGACAGACAACTCCTACAATGAGCAGTTCTTC CASGLSPTNPTDNSYNEQFF
TRBD2 once TRBJ2-7 TRBV4-1 TGCGCCAGCAGCCAAGAGCCGGGACTAGCGGTCGAGCAGTACTTC CASSQEPGLAVEQYF
- - TRBJ1-3 TRBV11-2 TGTGCCAGCAGCTACCGGGAGGGTGGAAACACCATATATTTT CASSYREGGNTIYF
- - TRBJ1-2 TRBV7-3 TGTGCCAGCAGCCCAGGCCCTGGACAGTCCTATGGCTACACCTTC CASSPGPGQSYGYTF
- - TRBJ1-1 TRBV7-9 TGTGCCAGCAGCCCGCGGACCGACTACACTGAAGCTTTCTTT CASSPRTDYTEAFF
- - TRBJ1-5 TRBV13 TGTGCCAGCAGCTTAGGGGCGGGGAGGGGTCAGCCCCAGCATTTT CASSLGAGRGQPQHF
TRBD2 many TRBJ2-1 TRBV9 TGTGCCAGCAGCGTATTTGGTAGCGGGGGGAAAGGAAATGAGCAGTTCTTC CASSVFGSGGKGNEQFF
- once TRBJ2-7 TRBV7-2 TGTGCCAGCAGCTTAGGGTCATTGCGGTCCTACGAGCAGTACTTC CASSLGSLRSYEQYF
- - TRBJ1-1 TRBV10-3 TGTGCCATCAGTGAGGAACAACGGATGAACACTGAAGCTTTCTTT CAISEEQRMNTEAFF
TRBD2 - TRBJ2-3 TRBV15 TGTGCCACCAGCAGACGGCGGGGGGTATCAGATACGCAGTATTTT CATSRRRGVSDTQYF
- - TRBJ2-3 TRBV2 TGTGCCAGCGTTGGGCTCCAGGGAGATACGCAGTATTTT CASVGLQGDTQYF
- - TRBJ1-3 TRBV7-2 TGTGCCAGCAGCTTATTCCTCCCTCGAAGAAACACCATATATTTT CASSLFLPRRNTIYF
TRBD1 - TRBJ1-3 TRBV19 TGTGCCAGTAGTGCCGGGACAGCTGACTCTGGAAACACCATATATTTT CASSAGTADSGNTIYF
- - TRBJ1-2 TRBV5-4 TGTGCCAGCAGCGGGACGGGAAACTATGGCTACACCTTC CASSGTGNYGYTF
- - TRBJ1-5 TRBV27 TGTGCCAGCAGTTTAGGAGGGGTACGGCAGCCCCAGCATTTT CASSLGGVRQPQHF
- - TRBJ1-6 TRBV5-1 TGCGCCAGCAGTCCAAATTCTCAGAGGCGGAATTCACCCCTCCACTTT CASSPNSQRRNSPLHF
- - TRBJ2-7 TRBV3-1/TRBV3-2 TGTGCCAGCAGCCAAGGACAGGGAGGGGGCTACGAGCAGTACTTC CASSQGQGGGYEQYF
- once TRBJ1-1 TRBV7-9 TGTGCCAGCAGCTTAGGACAGTTGAACACTGAAGCTTTCTTT CASSLGQLNTEAFF
- - TRBJ1-1 TRBV5-1 TGCGCCAGCAGCGGGATGGGAGGGGTTCAAACTGAAGCTTTCTTT CASSGMGGVQTEAFF
- - TRBJ1-2 TRBV29-1 TGCAGCGTTTCAGGGAGTAACTATGGCTACACCTTC CSVSGSNYGYTF